This paragraph reports one TCR beta chain. J gave up 5 bases and V 5 bases, and 9 bases lay outside the gene matches. The CDR3 is 15 amino acids. The germline V gene has CDR1 PRHDT and CDR2 FYEKMQ (reference sequence). These data originate in a study of blood T cell repertoires in COVID-19. About the research overall: Italy, Spain and the United States were the sources of the convalescent and acute COVID-19 samples. T cells, B-cell-depleted T cells, or PBMCs provided the cDNA or gDNA that served as material.

In the authors' workflow: Using reference gene primer amplification, nucleated cell counts were estimated. Profiling relied on immunoSEQ multiplex PCR, and the TCRdb table lists in-frame clones only, not all of them. D and trimming were read from the DNA, whereas the V and J calls and clone size are those reported in that table. The table includes just under 20,000 clones, about 88% detected once. This chain uses TRBV13 with TRBJ2-7; 10 positions agree with TRBD2. The sequence came from a human donor with active COVID-19. The donor label of this sample is uncertain. Sequenced sample: peripheral blood. DNA for the CDR3: TGTGCCAGCAGCCCACCAGCGGGAGGGCCTCACGAGCAGTACTTC. This sequence encodes CASSPPAGGPHEQYF.